A selection of T cell receptor beta chains follows, all from one sample in a study of blood T cell repertoires in COVID-19. Repertoires were generated with immunoSEQ multiplex PCR, while TCRdb's copy carries only in-frame clones and drops some. Of fewer than 65,000 clones listed, 70% to 90% are singletons. Sample: peripheral blood. These receptors were obtained from a man aged 55 to 70 with acute or convalescent COVID-19. Both conserved end residues are part of each CDR3. A D gene is named only where the DNA matches it firmly. Clone size is stated in some rows and not others, as once, few, many or a class when expanded.

J gene	V gene	D gene	clone size	CDR3 DNA	CDR3 protein
TRBJ1-1	TRBV5-1	TRBD1	once	TGCGCCAGCAGCTGGACAGGGCCCCCGACCACTGAAGCTTTCTTT	CASSWTGPPTTEAFF
TRBJ1-6	TRBV19	TRBD1	NA	TGTGCCAGTAGTATAGCGACAGGGGCCTATAATTCACCCCTCCACTTT	CASSIATGAYNSPLHF
TRBJ2-2	TRBV7-2	NA	NA	TGTGCCAGCAGCTTAATACAGAAAAAGACCGGGGAGCTGTTTTTT	CASSLIQKKTGELFF
TRBJ2-7	TRBV18	TRBD1	NA	TGTGCCAGCTCACGGACAGGGGGTTCCTACGAGCAGTACTTC	CASSRTGGSYEQYF
TRBJ2-7	TRBV7-2	NA	NA	TGTGCCAGCAGCCCTGAGGTTTACGAGCAGTACTTC	CASSPEVYEQYF
TRBJ2-6	TRBV27	TRBD2	NA	TGTGCCAGCAGTTTAGAGGAGCGGGGGCCTGGGGCCAACGTCCTGACTTTC	CASSLEERGPGANVLTF
TRBJ2-3	TRBV5-6	TRBD1	NA	TGTGCCAGCAGTCTTACAGGGGGAACGACAGATACGCAGTATTTT	CASSLTGGTTDTQYF
TRBJ2-1	TRBV2	NA	NA	TGTGCCAGCAGTGACCCCCCGTTTGACAATGAGCAGTTCTTC	CASSDPPFDNEQFF
TRBJ2-7	TRBV7-9	NA	NA	TGTGCCAGCAGCCGACCGGGACATGGTATAGAGGGGCAGTACTTC	CASSRPGHGIEGQYF
TRBJ1-1	TRBV19	TRBD1	NA	TGTGCCAGTAGTAGGGACAGGCGCACTGAAGCTTTCTTT	CASSRDRRTEAFF
TRBJ2-7	TRBV3-1/TRBV3-2	NA	few	TGTGCCAGCAGTAGGGACATTACCTACGAGCAGTACTTC	CASSRDITYEQYF
TRBJ2-7	TRBV3-1/TRBV3-2	NA	NA	TGTGCCAGCAGCCGGAGGGGGCTCGAGCAGTACTTC	CASSRRGLEQYF
TRBJ1-2	TRBV7-9	NA	few	TGTGCCAGCAGCCAAAAAGGGGTCAAACTTGGCTACACCTTC	CASSQKGVKLGYTF
TRBJ1-1	TRBV4-2	NA	NA	TGTGCCAGCAGCCAAGATGGCAGGGGGAACACTGAAGCTTTCTTT	CASSQDGRGNTEAFF
TRBJ1-1	TRBV18	TRBD1	NA	TGTGCCAGCTCACCGGGACAGACAAAGAACACTGAAGCTTTCTTT	CASSPGQTKNTEAFF
TRBJ1-5	TRBV27	TRBD1	NA	TGTGCCAGCAGTTGGGACAGTCAGGCGATTAGCAATCAGCCCCAGCATTTT	CASSWDSQAISNQPQHF
TRBJ2-1	TRBV15	TRBD1	NA	TGTGCCACCAGCATCGGGGACAGGAGCTCCTACAATGAGCAGTTCTTC	CATSIGDRSSYNEQFF
TRBJ1-3	TRBV7-9	NA	NA	TGTGCCAGCAGCAAAGTAGACAGTCTCTCTGGAAACACCATATATTTT	CASSKVDSLSGNTIYF
TRBJ2-2	TRBV7-9	TRBD1	NA	TGTGCCAGCAGCTTAAAGCAGGGGGCATATACCGGGGAGCTGTTTTTT	CASSLKQGAYTGELFF
TRBJ1-2	TRBV5-5	NA	NA	TGTGCCAGCAGCTTGGTTCTCTATGGCTACACCTTC	CASSLVLYGYTF
TRBJ1-5	TRBV2	TRBD1	NA	TGTGCCAGCAGGGTTCGACAGGGGGCCCAGCCCCAGCATTTT	CASRVRQGAQPQHF
TRBJ1-1	TRBV6-5	NA	NA	TGTGCCAGCAGCCTGGCGAACACTGAAGCTTTCTTT	CASSLANTEAFF
TRBJ2-7	TRBV5-1	NA	NA	TGCGCCAGCAGCTTGGTAGAGGACAGTTCCTACGAGCAGTACTTC	CASSLVEDSSYEQYF
TRBJ1-3	TRBV6-6	NA	NA	TGTGCCAGCACAGGGTTCACTGGAAACACCATATATTTT	CASTGFTGNTIYF
TRBJ2-1	TRBV14	NA	once	TGTGCCAGCAGCCTCCCCGTACTCGTTGGTCTCAATGAGCAGTTCTTC	CASSLPVLVGLNEQFF
TRBJ1-1	TRBV2	NA	NA	TGTGCCAGCAGGGGGCTACCGGGACAGAACACTGAAGCTTTCTTT	CASRGLPGQNTEAFF
TRBJ2-6	TRBV24-1	NA	NA	TGTGCCACCAGTGATTGGAGAAGGGGTGGGGCCAACGTCCTGACTTTC	CATSDWRRGGANVLTF
TRBJ1-1	TRBV10-3	NA	NA	TGTGCCATCAGGAGCGGGGCAGGGAGCGTCAACACTGAAGCTTTCTTT	CAIRSGAGSVNTEAFF
TRBJ2-1	TRBV6-5	TRBD2	NA	TGTGCCAGCAGTCCTAGCGGGCACAATGAGCAGTTCTTC	CASSPSGHNEQFF
TRBJ2-1	TRBV29-1	NA	NA	TGCAGCGTTGATGTCGGGTTGTTTGTTACAGGTGGCAATGAGCAGTTCTTC	CSVDVGLFVTGGNEQFF
TRBJ2-7	TRBV7-2	NA	once	TGTGCCAGCAGCTTAGTCGCTAGCGATGCGTACGAGCAGTACTTC	CASSLVASDAYEQYF
TRBJ2-7	TRBV7-2	NA	NA	TGTGCCAGCAGTAGGGGGGGCGGCTACGAGCAGTACTTC	CASSRGGGYEQYF
TRBJ2-1	TRBV5-4	NA	NA	TGTGCCAGCAGCTTGGAGGGGTTATCCTACAATGAGCAGTTCTTC	CASSLEGLSYNEQFF
TRBJ2-7	TRBV11-2	TRBD1	NA	TGTGCCAGCAGCCCAGGGGGCTCAACGGGCGTAGGAAATCCCTACGAGCAGTACTTC	CASSPGGSTGVGNPYEQYF
TRBJ2-1	TRBV24-1	NA	NA	TGTGCCACCAGTGACCCCCGAAGGTTATCTTCGGGTGAGCAGTTCTTC	CATSDPRRLSSGEQFF
TRBJ2-3	TRBV4-2	TRBD2	NA	TGTGCCAGCAGCCAAGTGGCGTCGGCGGGGGGGACCCCTAGCACAGATACGCAGTATTTT	CASSQVASAGGTPSTDTQYF
TRBJ2-1	TRBV5-1	TRBD2	NA	TGCGCCAGCAGCTTAGGACTAGCGGGGGGTGATGAGCAGTTCTTC	CASSLGLAGGDEQFF
TRBJ2-3	TRBV5-1	NA	once	TGCGCCAGCAGCTTGGAATGGGGGGCAGATACGCAGTATTTT	CASSLEWGADTQYF
TRBJ2-2	TRBV6-5	TRBD1	NA	TGTGCCAGCAGAACGGGGCAGGGGGCTGGCGGGGAGCTGTTTTTT	CASRTGQGAGGELFF
TRBJ1-5	TRBV3-1/TRBV3-2	NA	NA	TGTGCCAGCAGCTATAGCAATCAGCCCCAGCATTTT	CASSYSNQPQHF
TRBJ1-4	TRBV5-6	NA	NA	TGTGCCAGCAGCGGAGCGACAGGTGGTAATGAAAAACTGTTTTTT	CASSGATGGNEKLFF
TRBJ2-1	TRBV5-1	TRBD2	NA	TGCGCCAGCAGCTCCCTAGCGGCCTCCTACAATGAGCAGTTCTTC	CASSSLAASYNEQFF
TRBJ2-7	TRBV2	TRBD2	NA	TGTGCCAGCAGTGAAGCGGTAGCGGGGGTCCACGAGCAGTACTTC	CASSEAVAGVHEQYF
TRBJ2-1	TRBV25-1	NA	NA	TGTGCCAGTGTACCAAGAGGGTCCTACAATGAGCAGTTCTTC	CASVPRGSYNEQFF
TRBJ2-2	TRBV7-3	NA	once	TGTGCCAGCAGCCTACTAGGCCGGACCGGGGAGCTGTTTTTT	CASSLLGRTGELFF
TRBJ2-2	TRBV24-1	NA	NA	TGTGCCACCAGTCAACTGAACACCGGGGAGCTGTTTTTT	CATSQLNTGELFF
TRBJ1-2	TRBV19	NA	NA	TGTGCCAGTAATAATCTACAGGACCACTATGGCTACACCTTC	CASNNLQDHYGYTF